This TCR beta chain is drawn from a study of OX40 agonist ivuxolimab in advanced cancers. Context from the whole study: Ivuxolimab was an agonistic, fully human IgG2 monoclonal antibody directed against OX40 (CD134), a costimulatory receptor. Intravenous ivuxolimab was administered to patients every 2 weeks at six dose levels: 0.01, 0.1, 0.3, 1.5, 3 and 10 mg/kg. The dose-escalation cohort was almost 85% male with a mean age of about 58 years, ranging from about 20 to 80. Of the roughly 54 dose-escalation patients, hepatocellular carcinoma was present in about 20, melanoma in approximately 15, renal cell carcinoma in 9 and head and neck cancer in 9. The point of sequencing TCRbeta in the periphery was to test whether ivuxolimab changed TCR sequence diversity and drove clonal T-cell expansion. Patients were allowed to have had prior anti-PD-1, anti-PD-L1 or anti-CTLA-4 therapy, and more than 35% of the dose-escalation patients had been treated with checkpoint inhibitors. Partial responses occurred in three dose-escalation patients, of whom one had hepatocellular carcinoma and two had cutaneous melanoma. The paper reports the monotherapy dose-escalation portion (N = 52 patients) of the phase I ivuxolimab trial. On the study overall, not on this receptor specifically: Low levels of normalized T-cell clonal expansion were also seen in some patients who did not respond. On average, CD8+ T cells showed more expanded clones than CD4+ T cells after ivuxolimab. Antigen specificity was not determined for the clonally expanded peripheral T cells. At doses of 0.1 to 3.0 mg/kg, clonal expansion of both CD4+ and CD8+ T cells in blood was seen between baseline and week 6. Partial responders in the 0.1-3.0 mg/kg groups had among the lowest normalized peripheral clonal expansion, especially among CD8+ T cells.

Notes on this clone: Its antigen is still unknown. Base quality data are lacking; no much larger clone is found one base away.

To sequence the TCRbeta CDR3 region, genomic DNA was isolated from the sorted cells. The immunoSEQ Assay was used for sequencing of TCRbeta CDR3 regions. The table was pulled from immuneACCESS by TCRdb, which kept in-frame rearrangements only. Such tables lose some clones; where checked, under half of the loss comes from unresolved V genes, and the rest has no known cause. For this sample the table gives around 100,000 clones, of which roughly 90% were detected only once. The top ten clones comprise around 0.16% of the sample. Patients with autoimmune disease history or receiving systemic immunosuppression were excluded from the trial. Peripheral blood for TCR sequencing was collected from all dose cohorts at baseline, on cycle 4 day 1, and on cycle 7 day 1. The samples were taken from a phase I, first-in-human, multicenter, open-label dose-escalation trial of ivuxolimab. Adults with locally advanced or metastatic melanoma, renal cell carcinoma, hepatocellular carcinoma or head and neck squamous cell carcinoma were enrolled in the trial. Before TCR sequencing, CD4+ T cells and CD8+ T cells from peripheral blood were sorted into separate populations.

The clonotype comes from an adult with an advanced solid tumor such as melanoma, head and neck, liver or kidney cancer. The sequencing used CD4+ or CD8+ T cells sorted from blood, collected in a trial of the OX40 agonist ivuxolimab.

CDR3 region: CASSLRLAGVSYNEQFF. The sequenced DNA is TGTGCCAGCAGTTTAAGGCTAGCGGGGGTCTCCTACAATGAGCAGTTCTTC. Recombination connected TRBV27 to TRBJ2-1; TRBD2 agrees with 10 junctional bases. V is pruned by 2 bases and J by 0 bases, leaving 4 bases of the junction without a gene match. The CDR3 has 17 amino acids, counting the end cysteine and phenylalanine. Left in the record is the CDR3 DNA by itself, 51 bases read in frame from the first base. From a lookup of the germline V gene (reference sequence), CDR1 and CDR2 are MNHEY and SMNVEV.